These 25 T cell receptor beta chains share one sample of origin, sequenced in a study of graft-versus-host responses after intestinal transplantation. Using immunoSEQ multiplex PCR, the repertoire was profiled, and TCRdb retains in-frame clones only, with some absent. The sample contains about 99,000 clones, 93% of which appear only once. What these receptors recognize is not known. The source was unstimulated CD8+ T cells sorted from spleen or lymph node cells, collected before intestinal transplant. Receptors originate from a human donor who received an intestinal transplant.

This sequence joins TRBV7-9 and TRBJ2-5, with D perhaps matching TRBD1 (5 bases). The CDR3 consists of 14 residues. V dropped 5 bases and J dropped 3 bases, with 13 bases sitting between them. Looked up from germline, CDR1 is SEHNR and CDR2 is FQNEAQ (reference sequence). In DNA, the CDR3 is TGTGCCAGCAGCCCATACAGGTTAAAAGAGACCCAGTACTTC. Its protein product is CASSPYRLKETQYF.

The chain joins TRBV27 to TRBJ2-5; a possible D gene is TRBD2 (5 bases). The V gene's germline CDR1 is MNHEY and CDR2 SMNVEV (reference sequence). V was clipped by 5 bases and J by 3 bases, with 13 bases between them. This CDR3 region has 14 residues. Written as DNA, the CDR3 is TGTGCCAGCAGTCCGCGAATGAGGGAAGAGACCCAGTACTTC. Translating gives CASSPRMREETQYF.

This sequence joins TRBV15 and TRBJ2-7; tentative D call: TRBD2 (5 bases). With 0 bases removed from V and 3 bases from J, the gap between germline ends came to 9 bases. The CDR3 sequence is 14 residues long. Germline V CDR1 and CDR2: LNHNV, YYDKDF (reference sequence). The CDR3 region is CATSRDRGNYEQYF. The CDR3 DNA is TGTGCCACCAGCAGAGATCGAGGGAACTACGAGCAGTACTTC.

V usage is TRBV11-3 and J usage is TRBJ2-2, with 9 bases matching TRBD1. The CDR3 is 15 residues long. After removal of 0 bases from V and 7 bases from J, the junction contained 3 bases not matched to a gene. Germline loops: CDR1 SGHNT, CDR2 YENEEA. Written as DNA, the CDR3 is TGTGCCAGCAGCTTAGATACAGGGGGCCTCGGGGAGCTGTTTTTT. Its protein product is CASSLDTGGLGELFF.

V is TRBV5-4 and J is TRBJ1-3, with D unclear. Trimming took 0 bases from V and 4 from J, leaving 8 bases between them. CDR1 is SGHNT, CDR2 YYREEE, per germline (reference sequence). The CDR3 covers 14 residues. CDR3 region: CASSLEGRGNTIYF. DNA of the CDR3: TGTGCCAGCAGCTTGGAAGGGAGAGGAAACACCATATATTTT.

The CDR3 bases are TGCGCCAGCAGACAGGCCCGGGACGTAAGCACAGATACGCAGTATTTT. Amino acid sequence: CASRQARDVSTDTQYF. V and J are TRBV5-1 and TRBJ2-3; tentatively, D is TRBD1 or TRBD2 (5 bases each). Germline V gene sequence: CDR1 SGHRS, CDR2 YFSETQ. The V gene lost 5 bases and the J gene lost 0 bases, with 16 bases spanning the gap. CDR3 length: 16 residues.

The rearrangement uses TRBV7-9 and TRBJ1-1, with unresolved D. The germline V and J ends were trimmed by 5 bases and 1 base, with 11 bases remaining between them. Germline CDR1 and CDR2: SEHNR and FQNEAQ (reference sequence). The CDR3 spans 14 residues. CDR3 coding DNA: TGTGCCAGCAGCCCCGCCCTTACGAACACTGAAGCTTTCTTT. This gives the protein CASSPALTNTEAFF. The full variable domain, with the rest looked up from reference TRBV7-9 and TRBJ1-1, is DTGVSQNPRHKITKRGQNVTFRCDPISEHNRLYWYRQTLGQGPEFLTYFQNEAQLEKSRLLSDRFSAERPKGSFSTLEIQRTEQGDSAMYLCASSPALTNTEAFFGQGTRLTVV.

The chain joins TRBV4-1 to TRBJ2-7; 7 bases align to TRBD2. This CDR3 contains 14 residues. Germline trimming cut 1 base from V and 2 bases from J; bases unmatched to any gene: 2. The germline gives CDR1 MGHRA, CDR2 YSYEKL. For the CDR3, the DNA is TGCGCCAGCAGCCAAGGACTAGCTACCTACGAGCAGTACTTC. Residues: CASSQGLATYEQYF.

This sequence joins TRBV4-1 and TRBJ2-7; TRBD2 might be the D (5 bases). The V end lost 5 bases, the J end lost 6 bases, and 14 bases lay between the germline ends. Germline assignment: CDR1 MGHRA and CDR2 YSYEKL. The CDR3 extends over 13 amino acids. The CDR3 is CASSSFMGAEQYF. The CDR3 DNA reads as TGCGCCAGCAGCAGTTTCATGGGAGCCGAGCAGTACTTC.

This chain uses TRBV27 with TRBJ1-5; no clear D gene. CDR1 and CDR2 (germline): MNHEY, SMNVEV (reference sequence). The CDR3 totals 13 residues. Deletions cut 2 bases from V and 6 bases from J, with 8 bases between. The DNA for the CDR3 is TGTGCCAGCAGTTTAGGTGGGCGTCAGCCCCAGCATTTT. The encoded protein is CASSLGGRQPQHF.

This clone was detected once. This chain connects TRBV9 to TRBJ2-1, with 14 bases fitting TRBD2. V was clipped by 3 bases and J by 6 bases; unmatched bases: 5. CDR1 is SGDLS and CDR2 is YYNGEE in the germline V gene. This CDR3 has 16 amino acids. The CDR3 region is CASSARLAGGSNEQFF. CDR3 in DNA: TGTGCCAGCAGCGCCAGACTAGCGGGGGGGTCCAATGAGCAGTTCTTC. Full variable domain (missing parts from reference TRBV9 and TRBJ2-1): DSGVTQTPKHLITATGQRVTLRCSPRSGDLSVYWYQQSLDQGLQFLIQYYNGEERAKGNILERFSAQQFPDLHSELNLSSLELGDSALYFCASSARLAGGSNEQFFGPGTRLTVL.

CDR3 loop: CASSLVGRGAEQYF. CDR3 DNA sequence: TGCGCCAGCAGCTTGGTAGGTAGAGGTGCCGAGCAGTACTTC. This chain uses TRBV5-1 with TRBJ2-7, with D uncertain. V lost 0 bases to trimming and J lost 6 bases, with 13 bases between them. The CDR3 is made up of 14 amino acids. The germline gives CDR1 SGHRS, CDR2 YFSETQ. Filled out from reference TRBV5-1 and TRBJ2-7, the complete variable domain reads KAGVTQTPRYLIKTRGQQVTLSCSPISGHRSVSWYQQTPGQGLQFLFEYFSETQRNKGNFPGRFSGRQFSNSRSEMNVSTLELGDSALYLCASSLVGRGAEQYFGPGTRLTVT.

The chain couples TRBV10-3 to TRBJ2-1; D gene ambiguous. The CDR3 spans 16 residues. Deletions cut 0 bases from V and 6 bases from J, with 15 bases between. CDR1 is ENHRY and CDR2 is SYGVKD in the germline V gene. This CDR3 reads CAISESTSAGFNEQFF. CDR3 sequence (DNA): TGTGCCATCAGTGAGTCGACCAGCGCCGGATTCAATGAGCAGTTCTTC.

The rearrangement uses TRBV7-2 and TRBJ2-1; maybe TRBD1 (6 bases). The CDR3 runs 17 residues. CDR1 SGHTA and CDR2 FQGNSA come from the germline V gene. With 5 bases removed from V and 8 bases from J, the gap between germline ends came to 25 bases. CDR3 bases: TGTGCCAGCAGCCTTAATACTGGGACACTGCAGACTCATGAGCAGTTCTTC. This translates into CASSLNTGTLQTHEQFF.

This sequence joins TRBV12-5 and TRBJ2-3; TRBD1 matches 7 bases. The V and J ends lost 6 bases and 0 bases, in that order; junction bases with no gene match: 6. The germline gives CDR1 LGHNT, CDR2 FRNRAP. This CDR3 has 15 residues. CDR3 in DNA: TGTGCTAGTGGGGACAGGACACCTAGCACAGATACGCAGTATTTT. As protein: CASGDRTPSTDTQYF. The full variable domain, completed using reference TRBV12-5 and TRBJ2-3, is DARVTQTPRHKVTEMGQEVTMRCQPILGHNTVFWYRQTMMQGLELLAYFRNRAPLDDSGMPKDRFSAEMPDATLATLKIQPSEPRDSAVYFCASGDRTPSTDTQYFGPGTRLTVL.

The genes are TRBV15 and TRBJ2-7; D tentatively fits TRBD1 or TRBD2 (5 bases each). Trimming shortened V by 2 bases and J by 4 bases, and 21 bases separated the two germline ends. The germline CDR1 and CDR2 sequences are LNHNV and YYDKDF (reference sequence). CDR3 size: 17 residues. CDR3 in amino acids: CATSRRGDMVHTYEQYF. The CDR3, as DNA: TGTGCCACCAGCAGAAGGGGAGATATGGTCCACACGTACGAGCAGTACTTC.

The chain has TRBV14 and TRBJ1-1; no firm D call. The germline CDR1 and CDR2 sequences are SGHDN and FVKESK. The germline V and J ends were trimmed by 3 bases and 1 base, with 9 bases remaining between them. CDR3 size: 14 residues. As DNA, the CDR3 is TGTGCCAGCAGCCACTCTTCAGCGAACACTGAAGCTTTCTTT. Amino acids: CASSHSSANTEAFF.

The chain recombines TRBV2 with TRBJ2-6; 10 bases fit TRBD2. The germline V gene has CDR1 SNHLY and CDR2 FYNNEI. The CDR3 extends over 18 amino acids. V lost 6 bases, J lost 2 bases, and 10 bases stayed unmatched. The CDR3 nucleotides read TGTGCCAGCAGGGGCCGTTTCAGCGGGGGGGCTGGGGCCAACGTCCTGACTTTC. The encoded protein is CASRGRFSGGAGANVLTF.

The CDR3 is CAWGGMRFSEGDYGYTF. In DNA form, the CDR3 reads TGTGCCTGGGGGGGGATGCGATTCTCGGAGGGGGACTATGGCTACACCTTC. The rearrangement uses TRBV30 and TRBJ1-2; D is perhaps TRBD1 (6 bases). Germline CDR1 is GTSNPN and CDR2 is SVGIG (reference sequence). CDR3 length: 17 residues. V lost 5 bases, J lost 3 bases, and 25 bases lay in between.

The chain joins TRBV7-9 to TRBJ1-2; 7 bases agree with TRBD1. Germline assignment: CDR1 SEHNR and CDR2 FQNEAQ (reference sequence). There are 12 residues in the CDR3. CDR3 coding DNA: TGTGCGGAGAACAGGGGTGACCGTGGCTACACCTTC. Encoded protein: CAENRGDRGYTF. The full variable domain, completed using reference TRBV7-9 and TRBJ1-2, is DTGVSQNPRHKITKRGQNVTFRCDPISEHNRLYWYRQTLGQGPEFLTYFQNEAQLEKSRLLSDRFSAERPKGSFSTLEIQRTEQGDSAMYLCAENRGDRGYTFGSGTRLTVV.

The rearrangement links TRBV7-3 to TRBJ1-1, with D maybe TRBD1 (6 bases). Looked up from germline, CDR1 is SGHTA and CDR2 is FQGTGA. With 4 bases removed from V and 7 bases from J, the gap between germline ends came to 13 bases. The CDR3 is made up of 13 amino acids. The CDR3 bases are TGTGCCAGCAGCTCCCCGGAGGACAGTGAAGCTTTCTTT. It specifies CASSSPEDSEAFF.

In this sample, this clone turned up once. The chain uses TRBV7-8 and TRBJ2-5; D is undetermined. The CDR3 sequence is 14 residues long. V lost 7 bases and J lost 1, with 13 bases in between. Germline V gene sequence: CDR1 SGHVS, CDR2 FQNEAQ. As DNA, the CDR3 is TGTGCCAGCACCCCCACAGCTTTCCAAGAGACCCAGTACTTC. Encoded protein: CASTPTAFQETQYF. Looking up the rest from reference TRBV7-8 and TRBJ2-5 gives the full variable domain: GAGVSQSPRYKVAKRGQDVALRCDPISGHVSLFWYQQALGQGPEFLTYFQNEAQLDKSGLPSDRFFAERPEGSVSTLKIQRTQQEDSAVYLCASTPTAFQETQYFGPGTRLLVL.

The chain joins TRBV2 to TRBJ2-7; D could derive from TRBD1 or TRBD2 (6 bases each). CDR1 and CDR2 from the germline V gene are SNHLY and FYNNEI. The CDR3 length is 15 residues. The V and J ends lost 8 bases and 0 bases respectively, with 17 bases between them. The CDR3 DNA sequence: TGTGCCAGCTCAAGCGAGGGGGGATCCTCCTACGAGCAGTACTTC. Its translation: CASSSEGGSSYEQYF.

This chain's CDR3 is CASSQGQATDTQYF. The CDR3 region has the DNA TGTGCCAGCAGCCAGGGACAGGCGACGGATACGCAGTATTTT. The chain carries TRBV6-5 and TRBJ2-3; TRBD1 matches at 8 bases. The CDR3 is 14 residues long. Germline assignment: CDR1 MNHEY and CDR2 SVGAGI. The V gene end was trimmed by 6 bases and the J gene end by 6 bases; junction bases not matched to a gene: 8.

The V and J genes are TRBV7-9 and TRBJ2-1, with 8 bases matching TRBD2. The CDR3 loop spans 13 amino acids. The trim removed 8 bases at V and 5 bases at J, leaving 5 bases unmatched. Per the germline V gene, CDR1 is SEHNR and CDR2 is FQNEAQ (reference sequence). The CDR3 spells CASWPGGDNEQFF. CDR3 DNA: TGTGCCAGCTGGCCGGGGGGGGACAATGAGCAGTTCTTC.